The 3 T cell receptor beta chains reported below all come from one sample, sequenced in a study of graft-versus-host responses after intestinal transplantation. For these receptors, no antigen is known. Assay: immunoSEQ multiplex PCR; the TCRdb copy retains only in-frame clones and omits some. The data hold 70,000 to 80,000 clones, with 90% observed a single time. The sample was unstimulated CD8+ T cells sorted from spleen or lymph node cells, taken before intestinal transplant. These receptors originate from a human donor who received an intestinal transplant.

The chain carries TRBV9 and TRBJ2-7; 7 bases agree with TRBD2. The ends lost 3 bases at V and 3 bases at J; junction bases unmatched: 15. This CDR3 region has 17 residues. The germline V gene has CDR1 SGDLS and CDR2 YYNGEE. CDR3 region: CASSGAHGRGSDYEQYF. In DNA, the CDR3 is TGTGCCAGCAGCGGAGCCCATGGGAGGGGAAGTGACTACGAGCAGTACTTC.

The chain is built from TRBV5-1 and TRBJ2-7; TRBD1 matches at 7 bases. The trim removed 3 bases at V and 5 bases at J, leaving 14 bases unmatched. The CDR3 extends over 16 amino acids. Germline V CDR1 and CDR2: SGHRS, YFSETQ. CDR3 in DNA: TGCGCCAGCAGCTATCAACAGGGGCTTGTTGTCCACGAGCAGTACTTC. Residues: CASSYQQGLVVHEQYF. The full variable domain, its missing parts supplied by reference TRBV5-1 and TRBJ2-7, is KAGVTQTPRYLIKTRGQQVTLSCSPISGHRSVSWYQQTPGQGLQFLFEYFSETQRNKGNFPGRFSGRQFSNSRSEMNVSTLELGDSALYLCASSYQQGLVVHEQYFGPGTRLTVT.

The V and J genes are TRBV27 and TRBJ2-4; 8 bases line up with TRBD2. Germline V gives CDR1 MNHEY, CDR2 SMNVEV (reference sequence). The CDR3 consists of 14 residues. Germline trimming cut 7 bases from V and 13 bases from J; bases unmatched to any gene: 15. For the CDR3, the DNA is TGTGCCAGCAATGAGAGCGGGGGCGGGTTCCCCCAGTACTTC. Its protein is CASNESGGGFPQYF.